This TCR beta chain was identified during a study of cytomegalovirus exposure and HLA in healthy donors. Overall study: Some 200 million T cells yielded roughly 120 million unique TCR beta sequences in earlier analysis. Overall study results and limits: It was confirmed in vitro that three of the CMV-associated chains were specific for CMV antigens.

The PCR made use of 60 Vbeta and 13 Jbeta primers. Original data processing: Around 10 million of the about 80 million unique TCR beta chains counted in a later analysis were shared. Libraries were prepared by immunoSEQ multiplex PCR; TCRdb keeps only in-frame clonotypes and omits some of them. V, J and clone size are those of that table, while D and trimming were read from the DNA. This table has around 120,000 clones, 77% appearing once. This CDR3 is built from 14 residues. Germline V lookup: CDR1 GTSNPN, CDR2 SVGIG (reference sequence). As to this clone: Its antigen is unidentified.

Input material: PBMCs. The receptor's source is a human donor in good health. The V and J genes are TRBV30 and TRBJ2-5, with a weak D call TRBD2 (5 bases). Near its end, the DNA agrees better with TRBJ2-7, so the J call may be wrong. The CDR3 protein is CAWSWRAISYEQYF. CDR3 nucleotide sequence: TGTGCCTGGAGTTGGCGGGCTATTTCCTACGAGCAGTACTTC.